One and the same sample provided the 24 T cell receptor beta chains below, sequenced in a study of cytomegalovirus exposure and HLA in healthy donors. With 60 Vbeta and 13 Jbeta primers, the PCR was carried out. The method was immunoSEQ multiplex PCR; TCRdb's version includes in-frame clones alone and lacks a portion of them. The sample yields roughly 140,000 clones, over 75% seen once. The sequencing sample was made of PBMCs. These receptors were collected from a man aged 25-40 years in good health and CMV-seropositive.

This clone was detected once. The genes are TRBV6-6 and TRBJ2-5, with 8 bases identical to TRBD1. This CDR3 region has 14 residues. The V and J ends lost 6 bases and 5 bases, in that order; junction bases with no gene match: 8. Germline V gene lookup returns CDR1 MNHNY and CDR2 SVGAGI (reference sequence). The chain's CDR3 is CASRPQGAGETQYF. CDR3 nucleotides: TGTGCCAGCAGGCCTCAGGGGGCTGGGGAGACCCAGTACTTC.

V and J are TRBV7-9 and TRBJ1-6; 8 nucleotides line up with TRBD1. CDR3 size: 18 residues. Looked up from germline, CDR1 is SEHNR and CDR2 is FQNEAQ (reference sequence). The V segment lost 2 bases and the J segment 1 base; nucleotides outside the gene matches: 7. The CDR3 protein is CASSLQQGAGSYNSPLHF. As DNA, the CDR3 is TGTGCCAGCAGCTTACAGCAGGGGGCAGGATCCTATAATTCACCCCTCCACTTT.

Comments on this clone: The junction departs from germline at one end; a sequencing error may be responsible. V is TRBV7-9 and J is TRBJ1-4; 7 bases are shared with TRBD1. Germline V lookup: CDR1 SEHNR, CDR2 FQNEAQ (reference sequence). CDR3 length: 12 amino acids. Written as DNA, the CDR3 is TGTGCCAGCAGCTCAATTTCGCCGGGACAGACTTTT. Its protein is CASSSISPGQTF.

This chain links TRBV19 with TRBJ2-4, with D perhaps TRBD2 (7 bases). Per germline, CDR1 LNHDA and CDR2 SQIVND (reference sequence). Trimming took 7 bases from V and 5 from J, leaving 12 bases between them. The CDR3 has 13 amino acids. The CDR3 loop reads CASTGGLENIQYF. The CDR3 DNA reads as TGTGCCAGTACCGGGGGGCTGGAAAACATTCAGTACTTC.

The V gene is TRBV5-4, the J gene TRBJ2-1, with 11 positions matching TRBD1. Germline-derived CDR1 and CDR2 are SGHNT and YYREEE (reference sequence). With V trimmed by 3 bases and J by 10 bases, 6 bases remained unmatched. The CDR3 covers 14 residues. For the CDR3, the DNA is TGTGCCAGCAGCTGGGACAGGGGGATCGGGGAGCAGTTCTTC. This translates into CASSWDRGIGEQFF.

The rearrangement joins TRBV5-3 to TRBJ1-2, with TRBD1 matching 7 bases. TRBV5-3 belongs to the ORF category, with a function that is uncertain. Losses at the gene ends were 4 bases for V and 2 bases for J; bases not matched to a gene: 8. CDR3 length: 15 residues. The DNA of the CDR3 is TGTGCCAGAAGCAACGACAGGGCGTGGAACTATGGCTACACCTTC. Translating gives CARSNDRAWNYGYTF.

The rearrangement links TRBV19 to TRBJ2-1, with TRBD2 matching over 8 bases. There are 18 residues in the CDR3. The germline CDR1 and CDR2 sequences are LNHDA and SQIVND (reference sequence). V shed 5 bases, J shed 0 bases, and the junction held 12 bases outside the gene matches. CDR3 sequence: CASSFSSGLESSYNEQFF. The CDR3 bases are TGTGCCAGTAGTTTCTCCTCGGGACTAGAAAGCTCCTACAATGAGCAGTTCTTC.

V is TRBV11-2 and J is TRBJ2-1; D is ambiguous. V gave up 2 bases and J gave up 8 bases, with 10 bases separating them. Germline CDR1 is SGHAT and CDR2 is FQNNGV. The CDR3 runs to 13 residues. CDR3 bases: TGTGCCAGCAGCTTAAACCAAGGAGATGAGCAGTTCTTC. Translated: CASSLNQGDEQFF.

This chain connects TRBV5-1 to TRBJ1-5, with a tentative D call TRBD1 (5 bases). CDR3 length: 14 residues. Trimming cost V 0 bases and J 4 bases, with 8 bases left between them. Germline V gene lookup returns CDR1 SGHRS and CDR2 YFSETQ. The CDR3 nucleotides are TGCGCCAGCAGCTTGGACGGGGGGAATCAGCCCCAGCATTTT. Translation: CASSLDGGNQPQHF.

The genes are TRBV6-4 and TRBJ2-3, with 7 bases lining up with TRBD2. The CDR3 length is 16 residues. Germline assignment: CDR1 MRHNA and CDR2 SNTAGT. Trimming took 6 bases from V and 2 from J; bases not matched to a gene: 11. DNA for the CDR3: TGTGCCAGCAGAAAAGAATTCAGCGGGACCACAGATACGCAGTATTTT. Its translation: CASRKEFSGTTDTQYF.

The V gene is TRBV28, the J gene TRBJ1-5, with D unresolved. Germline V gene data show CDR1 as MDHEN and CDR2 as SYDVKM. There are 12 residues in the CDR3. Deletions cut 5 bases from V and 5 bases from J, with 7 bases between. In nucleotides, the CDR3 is TGTGCCAGCAGTCGGTATTATCAGCCCCAGCATTTT. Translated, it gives CASSRYYQPQHF.

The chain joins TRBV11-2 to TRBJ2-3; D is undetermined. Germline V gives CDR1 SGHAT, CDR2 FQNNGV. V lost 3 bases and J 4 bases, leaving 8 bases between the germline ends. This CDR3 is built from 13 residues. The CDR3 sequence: CASSFPGSDTQYF. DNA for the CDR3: TGTGCCAGCAGCTTCCCAGGTTCAGATACGCAGTATTTT.

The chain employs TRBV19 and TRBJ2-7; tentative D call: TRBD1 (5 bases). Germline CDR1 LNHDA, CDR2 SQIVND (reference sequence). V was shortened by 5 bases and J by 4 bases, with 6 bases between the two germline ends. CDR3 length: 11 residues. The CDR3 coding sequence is TGTGCCAGTAGTCAGGGTTACGAGCAGTACTTC. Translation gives CASSQGYEQYF. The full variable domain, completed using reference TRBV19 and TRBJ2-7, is DGGITQSPKYLFRKEGQNVTLSCEQNLNHDAMYWYRQDPGQGLRLIYYSQIVNDFQKGDIAEGYSVSREKKESFPLTVTSAQKNPTAFYLCASSQGYEQYFGPGTRLTVT.

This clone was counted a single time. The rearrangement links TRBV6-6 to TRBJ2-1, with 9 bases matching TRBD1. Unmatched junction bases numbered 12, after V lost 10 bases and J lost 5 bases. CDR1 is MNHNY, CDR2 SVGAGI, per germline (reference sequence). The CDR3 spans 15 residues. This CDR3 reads CATQPGQGEDNEQFF. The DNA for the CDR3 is TGTGCCACCCAACCGGGACAGGGAGAAGACAATGAGCAGTTCTTC.

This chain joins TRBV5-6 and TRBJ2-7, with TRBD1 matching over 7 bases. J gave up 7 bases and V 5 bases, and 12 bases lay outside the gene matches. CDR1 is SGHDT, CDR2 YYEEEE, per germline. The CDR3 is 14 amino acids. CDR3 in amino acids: CASSPQDRAGEQYF. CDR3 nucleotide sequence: TGTGCCAGCAGTCCTCAAGACAGGGCCGGGGAGCAGTACTTC.

DNA for the CDR3: TGTGCCAGCAGTTCACTGGGGGGGGACACAGATACGCAGTATTTT. This sequence encodes CASSSLGGDTDTQYF. V usage is TRBV28 and J usage is TRBJ2-3; TRBD2 agrees at 7 bases. Germline V gene data show CDR1 as MDHEN and CDR2 as SYDVKM. This CDR3 has 15 amino acids. J was trimmed by 2 bases and V by 4 bases; bases with no gene match: 6.

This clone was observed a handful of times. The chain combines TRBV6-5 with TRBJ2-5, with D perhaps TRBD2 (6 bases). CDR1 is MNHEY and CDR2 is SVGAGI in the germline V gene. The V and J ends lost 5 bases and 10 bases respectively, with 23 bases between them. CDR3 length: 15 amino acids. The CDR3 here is CASSTALTNWRDQYF. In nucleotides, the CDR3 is TGTGCCAGCAGTACGGCCCTGACAAACTGGCGGGACCAGTACTTC.

CDR3 region: CSVLRGGTEAFF. The CDR3 coding sequence is TGCAGCGTACTCAGGGGCGGCACTGAAGCTTTCTTT. The genes are TRBV29-1 and TRBJ1-1; possible D gene TRBD1, 6 bases. V gave up 6 bases and J gave up 4 bases, with 12 bases separating them. CDR3 length: 12 amino acids. Germline loops: CDR1 SQVTM, CDR2 ANQGSEA.

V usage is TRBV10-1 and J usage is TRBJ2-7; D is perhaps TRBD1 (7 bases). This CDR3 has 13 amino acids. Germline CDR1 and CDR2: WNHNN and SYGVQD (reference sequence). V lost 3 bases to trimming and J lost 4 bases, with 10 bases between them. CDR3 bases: TGCGCCAGCAGTGAACAGGGGAGGTACGAGCAGTACTTC. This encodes CASSEQGRYEQYF.

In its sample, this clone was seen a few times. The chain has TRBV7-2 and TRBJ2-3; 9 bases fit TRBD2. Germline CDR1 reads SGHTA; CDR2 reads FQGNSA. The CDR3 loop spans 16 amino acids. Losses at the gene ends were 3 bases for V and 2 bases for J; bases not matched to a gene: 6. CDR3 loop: CASSLLAGTFTDTQYF. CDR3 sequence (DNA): TGTGCCAGCAGCTTGCTAGCGGGGACCTTCACAGATACGCAGTATTTT.

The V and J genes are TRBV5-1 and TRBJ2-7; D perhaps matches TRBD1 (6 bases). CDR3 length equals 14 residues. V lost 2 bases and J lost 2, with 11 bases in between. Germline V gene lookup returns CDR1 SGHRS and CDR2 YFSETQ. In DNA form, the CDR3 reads TGCGCCAGCAGCTTACTGGACAGAGCCTACGAGCAGTACTTC. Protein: CASSLLDRAYEQYF.

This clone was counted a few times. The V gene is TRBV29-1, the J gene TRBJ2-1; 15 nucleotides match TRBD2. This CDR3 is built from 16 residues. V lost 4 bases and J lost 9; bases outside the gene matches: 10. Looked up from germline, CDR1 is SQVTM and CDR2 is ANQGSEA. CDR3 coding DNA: TGCAGCGTTGTCCAGGGACTAGCGGGAGGATGGGGTGAGCAGTTCTTC. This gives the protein CSVVQGLAGGWGEQFF.

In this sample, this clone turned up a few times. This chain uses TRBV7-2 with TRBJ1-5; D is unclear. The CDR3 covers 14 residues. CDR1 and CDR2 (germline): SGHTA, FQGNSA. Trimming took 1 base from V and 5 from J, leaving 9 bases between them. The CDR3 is CASSLGGNYQPQHF. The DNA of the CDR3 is TGTGCCAGCAGCTTAGGAGGGAATTATCAGCCCCAGCATTTT.

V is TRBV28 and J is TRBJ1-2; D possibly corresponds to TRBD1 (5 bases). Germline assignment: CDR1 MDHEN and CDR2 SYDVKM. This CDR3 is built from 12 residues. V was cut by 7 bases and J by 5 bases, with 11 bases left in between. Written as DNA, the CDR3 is TGTGCCAGCATTACTACAGGTTATGGCTACACCTTC. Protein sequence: CASITTGYGYTF.